Sequencing of this T cell receptor (beta chain) was carried out in a study of early stage breast cancer tumors. This clone occurred a few times. Antigen unknown. Study results and caveats: Tumor and normal breast were distinguished via blood comparison in about 90% of the 16 patients.

Profiling relied on immunoSEQ multiplex PCR, and the TCRdb table lists in-frame clones only, not all of them. The sample has about 30,000 clones; 72% are singletons. J was trimmed by 3 bases and V by 2 bases; bases with no gene match: 1. CDR3 size: 14 residues. Germline CDR1 SGHVS, CDR2 FNYEAQ. The chain uses TRBV7-6 and TRBJ2-7; the match to TRBD2 covers 10 bases. The sequencing input was blood. This clonotype originated in a person aged 45 to 59 with breast cancer. CDR3 nucleotides: TGTGCCAGCAGCTTACTAGCGGGAGTCTACGAGCAGTACTTC. It translates to CASSLLAGVYEQYF.